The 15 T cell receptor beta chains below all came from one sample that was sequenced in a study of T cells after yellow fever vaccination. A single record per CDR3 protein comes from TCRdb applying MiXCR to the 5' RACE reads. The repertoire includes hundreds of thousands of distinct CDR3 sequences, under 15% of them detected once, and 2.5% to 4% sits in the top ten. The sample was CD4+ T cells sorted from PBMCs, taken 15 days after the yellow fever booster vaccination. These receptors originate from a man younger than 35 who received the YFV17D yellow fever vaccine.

The CDR3 region is CASSLVLTGELFF. The CDR3 DNA follows: TGTGCCAGCAGCTTGGTTCTAACCGGGGAGCTGTTTTTT. This chain links TRBV5-4 with TRBJ2-2; D is undetermined. This CDR3 has 13 residues. Trimming took off 0 bases at V and 5 bases at J, with 5 bases between the two ends. CDR1 and CDR2 from the germline V gene are SGHNT and YYREEE (reference sequence).

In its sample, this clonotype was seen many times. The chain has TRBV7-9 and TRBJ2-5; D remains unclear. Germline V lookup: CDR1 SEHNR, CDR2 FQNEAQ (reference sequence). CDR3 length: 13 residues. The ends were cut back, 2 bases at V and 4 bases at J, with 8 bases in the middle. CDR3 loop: CASSLWMGETQYF. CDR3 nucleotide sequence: TGTGCCAGCAGCTTATGGATGGGAGAGACCCAGTACTTC.

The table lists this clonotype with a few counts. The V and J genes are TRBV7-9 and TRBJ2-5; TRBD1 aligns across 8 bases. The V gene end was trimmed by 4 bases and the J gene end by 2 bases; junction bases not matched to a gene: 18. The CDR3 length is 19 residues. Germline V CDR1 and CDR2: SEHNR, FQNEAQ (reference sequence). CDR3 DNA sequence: TGTGCCAGCAGCTCGGGACAGGTCCTACAGATGATTAAGCAAGAGACCCAGTACTTC. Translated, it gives CASSSGQVLQMIKQETQYF. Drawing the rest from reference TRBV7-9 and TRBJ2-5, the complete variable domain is DTGVSQNPRHKITKRGQNVTFRCDPISEHNRLYWYRQTLGQGPEFLTYFQNEAQLEKSRLLSDRFSAERPKGSFSTLEIQRTEQGDSAMYLCASSSGQVLQMIKQETQYFGPGTRLLVL.

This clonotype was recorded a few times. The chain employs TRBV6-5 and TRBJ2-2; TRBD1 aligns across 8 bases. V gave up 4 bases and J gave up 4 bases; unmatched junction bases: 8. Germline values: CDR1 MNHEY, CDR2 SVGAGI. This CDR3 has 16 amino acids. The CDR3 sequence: CASSFGQGRRTGELFF. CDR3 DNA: TGTGCCAGCAGTTTCGGACAGGGTCGACGCACCGGGGAGCTGTTTTTT.

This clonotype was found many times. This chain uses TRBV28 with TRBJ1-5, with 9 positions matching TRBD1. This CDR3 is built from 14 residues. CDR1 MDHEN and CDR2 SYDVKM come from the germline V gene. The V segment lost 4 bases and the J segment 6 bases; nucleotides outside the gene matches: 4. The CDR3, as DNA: TGTGCCAGCAGTTCGGGACAGGGTCGTCAGCCCCAGCATTTT. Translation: CASSSGQGRQPQHF.

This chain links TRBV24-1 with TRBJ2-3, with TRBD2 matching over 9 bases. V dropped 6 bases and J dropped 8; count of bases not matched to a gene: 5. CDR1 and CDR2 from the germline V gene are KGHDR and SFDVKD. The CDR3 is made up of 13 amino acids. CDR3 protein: CATSLSGGGTQYF. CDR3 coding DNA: TGTGCCACCAGTCTTAGCGGGGGAGGTACGCAGTATTTT.

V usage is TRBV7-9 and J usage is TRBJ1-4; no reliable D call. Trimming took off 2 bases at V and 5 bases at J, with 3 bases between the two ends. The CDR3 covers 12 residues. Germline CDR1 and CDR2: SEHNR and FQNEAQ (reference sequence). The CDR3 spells CASSLPNEKLFF. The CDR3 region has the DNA TGTGCCAGCAGCTTACCGAATGAAAAACTGTTTTTT.

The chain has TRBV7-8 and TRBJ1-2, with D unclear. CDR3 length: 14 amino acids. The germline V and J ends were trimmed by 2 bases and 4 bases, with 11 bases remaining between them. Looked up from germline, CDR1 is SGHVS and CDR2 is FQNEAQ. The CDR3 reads CASSLTAIGYGYTF. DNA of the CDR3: TGTGCCAGCAGCTTAACAGCGATAGGCTATGGCTACACCTTC.

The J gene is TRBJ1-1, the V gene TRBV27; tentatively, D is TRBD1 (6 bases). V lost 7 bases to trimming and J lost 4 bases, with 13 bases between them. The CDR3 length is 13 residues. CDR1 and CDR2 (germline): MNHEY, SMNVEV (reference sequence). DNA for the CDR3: TGTGCCAGCACTGCACAGGGAGCCACTGAAGCTTTCTTT. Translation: CASTAQGATEAFF.

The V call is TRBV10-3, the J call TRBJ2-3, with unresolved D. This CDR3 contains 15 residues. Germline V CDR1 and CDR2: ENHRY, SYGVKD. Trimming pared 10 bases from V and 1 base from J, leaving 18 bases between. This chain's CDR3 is CANPPSWIRTDTQYF. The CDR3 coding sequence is TGTGCCAACCCCCCCAGCTGGATACGCACAGATACGCAGTATTTT.

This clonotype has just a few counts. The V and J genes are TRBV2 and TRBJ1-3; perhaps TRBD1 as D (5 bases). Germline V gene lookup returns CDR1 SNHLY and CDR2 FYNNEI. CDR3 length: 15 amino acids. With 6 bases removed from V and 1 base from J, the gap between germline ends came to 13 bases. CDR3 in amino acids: CASRQGGTSGNTIYF. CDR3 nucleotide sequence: TGTGCCAGCAGGCAGGGAGGGACGTCTGGAAACACCATATATTTT.

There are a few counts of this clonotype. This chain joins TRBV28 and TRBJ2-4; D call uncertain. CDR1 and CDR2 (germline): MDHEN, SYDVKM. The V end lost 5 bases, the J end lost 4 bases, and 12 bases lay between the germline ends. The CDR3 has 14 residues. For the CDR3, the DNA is TGTGCCAGCAGTGAGATTTCGGTGAAAAACATTCAGTACTTC. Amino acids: CASSEISVKNIQYF.

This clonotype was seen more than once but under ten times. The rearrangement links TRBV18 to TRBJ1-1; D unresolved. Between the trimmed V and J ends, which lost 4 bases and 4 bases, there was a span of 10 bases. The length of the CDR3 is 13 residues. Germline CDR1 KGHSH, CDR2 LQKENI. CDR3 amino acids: CASSREGGTEAFF. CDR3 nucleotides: TGTGCCAGCTCACGAGAGGGAGGCACTGAAGCTTTCTTT. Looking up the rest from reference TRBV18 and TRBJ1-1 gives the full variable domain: NAGVMQNPRHLVRRRGQEARLRCSPMKGHSHVYWYRQLPEEGLKFMVYLQKENIIDESGMPKERFSAEFPKEGPSILRIQQVVRGDSAAYFCASSREGGTEAFFGQGTRLTVV.

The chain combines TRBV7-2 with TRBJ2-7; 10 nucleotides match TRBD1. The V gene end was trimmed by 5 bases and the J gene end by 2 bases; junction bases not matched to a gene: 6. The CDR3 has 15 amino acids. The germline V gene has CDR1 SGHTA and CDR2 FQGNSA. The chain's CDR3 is CASSARGTGAYEQYV. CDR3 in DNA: TGTGCCAGCAGCGCGAGAGGGACAGGGGCCTACGAGCAGTACGTC.

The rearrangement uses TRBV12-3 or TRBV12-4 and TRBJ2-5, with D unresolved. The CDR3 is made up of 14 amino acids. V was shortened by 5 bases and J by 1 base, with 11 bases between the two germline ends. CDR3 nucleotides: TGTGCCAGCAGTAGAAGGCCCCTCCAAGAGACCCAGTACTTC. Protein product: CASSRRPLQETQYF.